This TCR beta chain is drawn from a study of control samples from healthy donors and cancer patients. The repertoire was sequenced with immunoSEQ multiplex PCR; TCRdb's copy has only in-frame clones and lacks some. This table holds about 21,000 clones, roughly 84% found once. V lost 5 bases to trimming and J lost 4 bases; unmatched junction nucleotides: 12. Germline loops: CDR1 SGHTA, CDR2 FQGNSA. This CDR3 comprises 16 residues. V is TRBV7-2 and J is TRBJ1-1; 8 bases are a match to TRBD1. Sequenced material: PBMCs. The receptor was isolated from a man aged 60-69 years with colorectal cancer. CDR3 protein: CASSIQSGGAGTEAFF. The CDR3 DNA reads TGTGCCAGCAGCATTCAATCAGGGGGCGCGGGCACTGAAGCTTTCTTT.